This TCR beta chain was recorded in a study of cytomegalovirus exposure and HLA in healthy donors. Concerning this clone: Its target is not known.

The donors were members of the validation cohort, which comprised roughly 120 subjects and was separate from the first cohort of 600 to 800 subjects. The assay was immunoSEQ multiplex PCR, and TCRdb's table has in-frame clones only and misses some. Counted here are 250,000 or so clones, around nine tenths occurring once; the ten biggest clones make up about 2.8%. Study results and limitations: One later analysis, an examination of the roughly 130 validation repertoires, found that first-cohort TCR clusters tended to co-occur in them. Among the CMV-associated chains, a few were confirmed in vitro as specific for CMV antigens.

The CDR3 covers 14 residues. Germline V lookup: CDR1 LGHNA, CDR2 YSLEER. Trimming took off 0 bases at V and 5 bases at J, with 11 bases between the two ends. This TCR came from a man younger than 35 in good health and CMV-seronegative. The chain recombines TRBV4-3 with TRBJ2-7; TRBD1 is a possible D gene (5 bases). The sample was PBMCs. CDR3 region: CASSQDRGTDEQYF. The DNA for the CDR3 is TGCGCCAGCAGCCAAGATAGGGGAACTGACGAGCAGTACTTC.